Detailed here is one T cell receptor (beta chain). Its cognate antigen is unknown. CDR1 and CDR2 from the germline V gene are MGHDK and SYGVNS. The CDR3 spans 11 residues. V was pared by 6 bases and J by 2 bases, with 2 bases between. Here immunoSEQ multiplex PCR was the method, and the copy in TCRdb shows in-frame clones only, minus some. The table includes fewer than 200,000 clones, over 80% detected once. The sample originates from a study of T cell responses to AZD1222 COVID-19 vaccine. Study-wide results and caveats: CD4 TCRs linked to vaccination spanned spike, dominating at 160-218 and 743-854. Donors were mostly white British, more females; clonal diversity possibly underestimated.

The V and J genes are TRBV25-1 and TRBJ1-3; D gene uncertain. This sequence originates from an adult in good health. The sequencing here drew on peripheral blood, taken on day 0 of AZD1222 vaccination. CDR3 residues: CASRAGNTIYF. The CDR3, as DNA: TGTGCCAGCAGGGCTGGAAACACCATATATTTT.